This entry concerns a single T cell receptor (beta chain). Its antigen remains unknown. Attached unique molecular identifiers marked individual cDNA molecules. TCRdb processed the 5' RACE reads anew with MiXCR; each CDR3 protein has one entry. Counted here are around 25,000 distinct CDR3 sequences, approximately 4% occurring once; the ten biggest clones make up 9% to 12%. CDR1 and CDR2 (germline): LNHDA, SQIVND (reference sequence). The CDR3 runs 15 residues. V was cut by 1 base and J by 5 bases, with 14 bases left in between. The sample belongs to a study of early T cells in non-severe SARS-CoV-2 infection. For the study at large: Sequencing used unsorted whole-blood bulk RNA, so chains lack pairing. Whole-study findings and limits: Database matching using VDJdb favored anti-spike CD8 responses, with private and CD4 specificities left missing.

The genes are TRBV19 and TRBJ2-5; TRBD2 might be the D (5 bases). This TCR derives from an adult who was a healthcare worker with PCR-confirmed SARS-CoV-2 infection or an uninfected control (not recorded which). The source material was whole blood. The CDR3 DNA follows: TGTGCCAGTAGTATAGGGCAGGCCTCGGGGGAGACCCAGTACTTC. It is translated as CASSIGQASGETQYF.